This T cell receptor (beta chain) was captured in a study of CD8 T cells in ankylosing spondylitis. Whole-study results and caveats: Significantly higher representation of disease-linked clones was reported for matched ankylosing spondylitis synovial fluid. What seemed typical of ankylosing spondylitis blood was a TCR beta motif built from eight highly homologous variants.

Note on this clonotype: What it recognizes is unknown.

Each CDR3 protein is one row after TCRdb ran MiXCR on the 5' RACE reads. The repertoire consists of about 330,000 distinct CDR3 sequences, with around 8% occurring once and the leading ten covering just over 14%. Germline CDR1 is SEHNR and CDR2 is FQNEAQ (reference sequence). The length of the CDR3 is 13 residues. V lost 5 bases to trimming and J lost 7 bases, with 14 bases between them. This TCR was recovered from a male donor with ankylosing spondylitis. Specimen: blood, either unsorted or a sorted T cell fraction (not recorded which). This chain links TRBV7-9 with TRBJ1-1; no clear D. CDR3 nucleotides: TGTGCCAGCAGCCCAAAGGGCCCCCATGAAGCTTTCTTT. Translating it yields CASSPKGPHEAFF. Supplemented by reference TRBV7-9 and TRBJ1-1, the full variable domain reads DTGVSQNPRHKITKRGQNVTFRCDPISEHNRLYWYRQTLGQGPEFLTYFQNEAQLEKSRLLSDRFSAERPKGSFSTLEIQRTEQGDSAMYLCASSPKGPHEAFFGQGTRLTVV.